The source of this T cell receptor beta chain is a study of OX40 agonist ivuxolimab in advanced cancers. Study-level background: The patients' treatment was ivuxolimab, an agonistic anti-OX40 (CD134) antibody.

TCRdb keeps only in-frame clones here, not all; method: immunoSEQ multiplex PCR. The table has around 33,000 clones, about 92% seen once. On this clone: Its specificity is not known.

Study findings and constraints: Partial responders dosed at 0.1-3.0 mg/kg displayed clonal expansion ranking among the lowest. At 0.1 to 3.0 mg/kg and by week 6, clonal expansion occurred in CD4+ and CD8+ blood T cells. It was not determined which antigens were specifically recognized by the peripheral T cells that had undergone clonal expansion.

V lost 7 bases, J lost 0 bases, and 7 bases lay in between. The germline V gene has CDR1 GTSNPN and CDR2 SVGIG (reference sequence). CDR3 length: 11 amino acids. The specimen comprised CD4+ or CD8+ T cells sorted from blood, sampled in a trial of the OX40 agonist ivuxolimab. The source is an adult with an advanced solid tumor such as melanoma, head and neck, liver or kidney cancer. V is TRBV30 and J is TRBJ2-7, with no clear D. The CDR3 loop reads CAFSLSYEQYF. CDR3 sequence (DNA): TGTGCCTTCTCGCTCTCCTACGAGCAGTACTTC.